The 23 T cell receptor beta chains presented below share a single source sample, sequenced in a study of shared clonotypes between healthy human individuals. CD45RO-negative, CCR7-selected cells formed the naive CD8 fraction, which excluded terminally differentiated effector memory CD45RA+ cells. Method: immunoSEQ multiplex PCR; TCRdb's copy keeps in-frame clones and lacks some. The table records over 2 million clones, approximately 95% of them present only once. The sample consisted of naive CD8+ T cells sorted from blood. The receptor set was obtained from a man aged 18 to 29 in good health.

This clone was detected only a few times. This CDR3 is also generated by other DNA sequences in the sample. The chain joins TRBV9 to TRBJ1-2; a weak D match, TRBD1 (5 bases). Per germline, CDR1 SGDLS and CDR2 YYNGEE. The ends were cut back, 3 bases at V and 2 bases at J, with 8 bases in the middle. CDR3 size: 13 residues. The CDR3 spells CASSGDRNYGYTF. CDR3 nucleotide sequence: TGTGCCAGCAGCGGAGACAGAAACTATGGCTACACCTTC.

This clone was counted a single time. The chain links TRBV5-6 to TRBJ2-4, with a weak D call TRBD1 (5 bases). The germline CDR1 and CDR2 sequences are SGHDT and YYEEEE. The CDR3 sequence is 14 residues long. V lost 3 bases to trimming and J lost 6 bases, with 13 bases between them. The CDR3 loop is CASSYQGAGNIQYF. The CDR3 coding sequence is TGTGCCAGCAGCTATCAGGGCGCCGGAAACATTCAGTACTTC.

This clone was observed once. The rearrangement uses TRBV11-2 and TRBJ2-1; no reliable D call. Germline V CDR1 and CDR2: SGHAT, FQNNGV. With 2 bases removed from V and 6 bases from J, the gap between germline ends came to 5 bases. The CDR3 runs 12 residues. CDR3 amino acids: CASSLPSNEQFF. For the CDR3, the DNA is TGTGCCAGCAGCTTACCCTCCAATGAGCAGTTCTTC.

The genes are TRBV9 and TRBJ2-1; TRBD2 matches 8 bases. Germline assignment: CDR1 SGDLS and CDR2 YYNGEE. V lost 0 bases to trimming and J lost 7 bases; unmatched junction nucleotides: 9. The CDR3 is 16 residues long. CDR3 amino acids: CASSVANRGGPNEQFF. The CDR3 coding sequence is TGTGCCAGCAGCGTAGCTAATCGGGGGGGCCCGAATGAGCAGTTCTTC.

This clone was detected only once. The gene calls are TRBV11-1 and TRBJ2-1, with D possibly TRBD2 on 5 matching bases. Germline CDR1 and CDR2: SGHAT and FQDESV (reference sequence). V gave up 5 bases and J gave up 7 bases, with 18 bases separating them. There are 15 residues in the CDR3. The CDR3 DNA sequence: TGTGCCAGCAGCCCCGCTTGGGGAGCTTGGAATGAGCAGTTCTTC. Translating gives CASSPAWGAWNEQFF.

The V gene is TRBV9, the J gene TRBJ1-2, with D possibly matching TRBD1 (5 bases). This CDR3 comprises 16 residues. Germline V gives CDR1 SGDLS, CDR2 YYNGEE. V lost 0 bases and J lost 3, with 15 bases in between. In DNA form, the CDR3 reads TGTGCCAGCAGCGTAGATGGGGCCGGCCCCTACTATGGCTACACCTTC. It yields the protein CASSVDGAGPYYGYTF. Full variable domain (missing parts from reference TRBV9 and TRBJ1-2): DSGVTQTPKHLITATGQRVTLRCSPRSGDLSVYWYQQSLDQGLQFLIQYYNGEERAKGNILERFSAQQFPDLHSELNLSSLELGDSALYFCASSVDGAGPYYGYTFGSGTRLTVV.

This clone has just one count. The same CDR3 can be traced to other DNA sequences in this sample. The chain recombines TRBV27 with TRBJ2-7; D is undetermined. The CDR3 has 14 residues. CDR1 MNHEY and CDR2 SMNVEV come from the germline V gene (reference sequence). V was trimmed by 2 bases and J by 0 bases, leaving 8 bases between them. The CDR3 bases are TGTGCCAGCAGTTTACGGCCTAGCTCCTACGAGCAGTACTTC. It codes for CASSLRPSSYEQYF.

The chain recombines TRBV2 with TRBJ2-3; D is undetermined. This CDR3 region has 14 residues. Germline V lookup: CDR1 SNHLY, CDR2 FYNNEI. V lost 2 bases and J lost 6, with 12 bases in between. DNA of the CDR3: TGTGCCAGCAGTGAACCACCGGCCCTGGATACGCAGTATTTT. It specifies CASSEPPALDTQYF. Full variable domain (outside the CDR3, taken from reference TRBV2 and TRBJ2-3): EPEVTQTPSHQVTQMGQEVILRCVPISNHLYFYWYRQILGQKVEFLVSFYNNEISEKSEIFDDQFSVERPDGSNFTLKIRSTKLEDSAMYFCASSEPPALDTQYFGPGTRLTVL.

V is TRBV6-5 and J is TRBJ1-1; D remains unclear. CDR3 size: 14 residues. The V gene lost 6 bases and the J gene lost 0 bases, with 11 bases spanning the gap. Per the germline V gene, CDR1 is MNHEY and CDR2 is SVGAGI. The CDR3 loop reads CASSLQRLNTEAFF. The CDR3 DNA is TGTGCCAGCAGCCTACAGCGATTGAACACTGAAGCTTTCTTT.

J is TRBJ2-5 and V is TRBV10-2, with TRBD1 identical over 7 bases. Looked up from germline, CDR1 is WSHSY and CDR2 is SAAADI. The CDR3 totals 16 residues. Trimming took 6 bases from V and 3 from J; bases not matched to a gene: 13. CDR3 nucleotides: TGCGCCAGCAGCACCAGGACCGGGACAGATAAAGAGACCCAGTACTTC. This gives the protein CASSTRTGTDKETQYF.

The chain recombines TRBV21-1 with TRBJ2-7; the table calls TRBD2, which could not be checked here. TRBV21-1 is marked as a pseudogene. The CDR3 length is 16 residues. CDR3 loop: CASSKNESGRPLEQYF. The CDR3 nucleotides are TGTGCCAGCAGCAAAAACGAAAGCGGGAGACCCCTGGAGCAGTACTTC.

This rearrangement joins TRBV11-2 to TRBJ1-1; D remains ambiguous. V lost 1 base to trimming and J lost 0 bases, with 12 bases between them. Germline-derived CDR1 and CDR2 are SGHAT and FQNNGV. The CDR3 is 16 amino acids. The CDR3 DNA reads TGTGCCAGCAGCTTAGGGGTAGGTTTTCTGAACACTGAAGCTTTCTTT. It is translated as CASSLGVGFLNTEAFF.

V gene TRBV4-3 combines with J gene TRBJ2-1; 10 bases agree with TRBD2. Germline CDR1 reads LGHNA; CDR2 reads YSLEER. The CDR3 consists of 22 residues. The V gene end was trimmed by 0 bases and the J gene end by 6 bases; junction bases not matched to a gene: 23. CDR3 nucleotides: TGCGCCAGCAGCCAAGATCGTCATAGGGGTACTAGCGGGATCTGGCCAGCCAATGAGCAGTTCTTC. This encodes CASSQDRHRGTSGIWPANEQFF.

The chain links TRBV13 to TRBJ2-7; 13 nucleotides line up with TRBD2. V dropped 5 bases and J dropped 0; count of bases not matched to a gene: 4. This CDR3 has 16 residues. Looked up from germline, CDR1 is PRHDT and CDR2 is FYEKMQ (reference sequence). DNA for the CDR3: TGTGCCAGCAGCCTGCGGACTAGCGGGAGCTCCTACGAGCAGTACTTC. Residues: CASSLRTSGSSYEQYF.

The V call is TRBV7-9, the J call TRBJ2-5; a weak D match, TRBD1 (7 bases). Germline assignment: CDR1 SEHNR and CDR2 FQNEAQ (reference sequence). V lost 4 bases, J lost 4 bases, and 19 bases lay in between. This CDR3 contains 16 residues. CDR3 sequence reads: CASSWPPQGEAETQYF. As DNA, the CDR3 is TGTGCCAGCAGCTGGCCCCCCCAGGGGGAGGCAGAGACCCAGTACTTC.

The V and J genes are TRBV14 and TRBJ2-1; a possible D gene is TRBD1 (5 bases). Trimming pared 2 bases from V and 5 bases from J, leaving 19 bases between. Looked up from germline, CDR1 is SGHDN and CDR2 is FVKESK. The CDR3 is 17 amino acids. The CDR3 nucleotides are TGTGCCAGCAGCCAATCCCAGTGGACAAAAAGGGACAATGAGCAGTTCTTC. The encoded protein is CASSQSQWTKRDNEQFF.

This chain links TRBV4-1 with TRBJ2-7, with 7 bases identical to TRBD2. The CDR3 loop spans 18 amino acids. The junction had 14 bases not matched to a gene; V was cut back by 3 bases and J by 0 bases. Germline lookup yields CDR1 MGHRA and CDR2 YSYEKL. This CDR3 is CASSHQVQRDQSSYEQYF. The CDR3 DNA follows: TGCGCCAGCAGCCATCAGGTCCAGCGGGATCAGAGCTCCTACGAGCAGTACTTC.

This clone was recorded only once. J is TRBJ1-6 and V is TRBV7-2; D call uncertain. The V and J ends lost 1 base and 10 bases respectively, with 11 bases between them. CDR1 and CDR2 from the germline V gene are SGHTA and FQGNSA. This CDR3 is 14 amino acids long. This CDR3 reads CASSLDFSGSPLHF. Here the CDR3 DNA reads TGTGCCAGCAGCTTAGATTTCAGCGGGTCACCCCTCCACTTT.

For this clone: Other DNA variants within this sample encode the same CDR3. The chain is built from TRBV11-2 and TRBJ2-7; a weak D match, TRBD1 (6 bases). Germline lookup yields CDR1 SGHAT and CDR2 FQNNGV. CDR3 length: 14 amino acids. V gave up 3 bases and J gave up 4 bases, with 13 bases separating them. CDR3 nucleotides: TGTGCCAGCAGCTTTACCACAGGGTCTTACGAGCAGTACTTC. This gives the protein CASSFTTGSYEQYF.

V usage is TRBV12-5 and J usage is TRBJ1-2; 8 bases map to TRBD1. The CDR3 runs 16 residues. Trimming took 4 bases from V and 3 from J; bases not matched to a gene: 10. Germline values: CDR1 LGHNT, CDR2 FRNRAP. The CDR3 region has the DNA TGTGCTAGTGGTTCGAGCTCAGGGGGCTCGGACTATGGCTACACCTTC. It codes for CASGSSSGGSDYGYTF.

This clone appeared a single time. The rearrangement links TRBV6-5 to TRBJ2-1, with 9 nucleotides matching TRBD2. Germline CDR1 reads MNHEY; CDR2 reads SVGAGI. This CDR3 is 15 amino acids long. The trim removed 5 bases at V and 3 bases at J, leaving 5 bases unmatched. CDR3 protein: CASSTGTSYYNEQFF. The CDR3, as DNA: TGTGCCAGCAGTACCGGGACTAGCTACTACAATGAGCAGTTCTTC.

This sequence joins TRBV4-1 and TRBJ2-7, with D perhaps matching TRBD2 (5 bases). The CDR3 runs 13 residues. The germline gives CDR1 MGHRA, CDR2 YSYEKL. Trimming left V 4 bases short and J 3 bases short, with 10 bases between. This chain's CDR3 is CASSPGVHYEQYF. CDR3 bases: TGCGCCAGCAGCCCCGGGGTCCACTACGAGCAGTACTTC.

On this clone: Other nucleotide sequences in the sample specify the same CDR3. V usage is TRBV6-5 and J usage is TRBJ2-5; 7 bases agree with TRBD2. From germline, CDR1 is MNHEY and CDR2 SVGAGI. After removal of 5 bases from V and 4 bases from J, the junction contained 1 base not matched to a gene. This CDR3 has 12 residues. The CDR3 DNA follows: TGTGCCAGCAGTGGACTAGGAGAGACCCAGTACTTC. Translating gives CASSGLGETQYF.